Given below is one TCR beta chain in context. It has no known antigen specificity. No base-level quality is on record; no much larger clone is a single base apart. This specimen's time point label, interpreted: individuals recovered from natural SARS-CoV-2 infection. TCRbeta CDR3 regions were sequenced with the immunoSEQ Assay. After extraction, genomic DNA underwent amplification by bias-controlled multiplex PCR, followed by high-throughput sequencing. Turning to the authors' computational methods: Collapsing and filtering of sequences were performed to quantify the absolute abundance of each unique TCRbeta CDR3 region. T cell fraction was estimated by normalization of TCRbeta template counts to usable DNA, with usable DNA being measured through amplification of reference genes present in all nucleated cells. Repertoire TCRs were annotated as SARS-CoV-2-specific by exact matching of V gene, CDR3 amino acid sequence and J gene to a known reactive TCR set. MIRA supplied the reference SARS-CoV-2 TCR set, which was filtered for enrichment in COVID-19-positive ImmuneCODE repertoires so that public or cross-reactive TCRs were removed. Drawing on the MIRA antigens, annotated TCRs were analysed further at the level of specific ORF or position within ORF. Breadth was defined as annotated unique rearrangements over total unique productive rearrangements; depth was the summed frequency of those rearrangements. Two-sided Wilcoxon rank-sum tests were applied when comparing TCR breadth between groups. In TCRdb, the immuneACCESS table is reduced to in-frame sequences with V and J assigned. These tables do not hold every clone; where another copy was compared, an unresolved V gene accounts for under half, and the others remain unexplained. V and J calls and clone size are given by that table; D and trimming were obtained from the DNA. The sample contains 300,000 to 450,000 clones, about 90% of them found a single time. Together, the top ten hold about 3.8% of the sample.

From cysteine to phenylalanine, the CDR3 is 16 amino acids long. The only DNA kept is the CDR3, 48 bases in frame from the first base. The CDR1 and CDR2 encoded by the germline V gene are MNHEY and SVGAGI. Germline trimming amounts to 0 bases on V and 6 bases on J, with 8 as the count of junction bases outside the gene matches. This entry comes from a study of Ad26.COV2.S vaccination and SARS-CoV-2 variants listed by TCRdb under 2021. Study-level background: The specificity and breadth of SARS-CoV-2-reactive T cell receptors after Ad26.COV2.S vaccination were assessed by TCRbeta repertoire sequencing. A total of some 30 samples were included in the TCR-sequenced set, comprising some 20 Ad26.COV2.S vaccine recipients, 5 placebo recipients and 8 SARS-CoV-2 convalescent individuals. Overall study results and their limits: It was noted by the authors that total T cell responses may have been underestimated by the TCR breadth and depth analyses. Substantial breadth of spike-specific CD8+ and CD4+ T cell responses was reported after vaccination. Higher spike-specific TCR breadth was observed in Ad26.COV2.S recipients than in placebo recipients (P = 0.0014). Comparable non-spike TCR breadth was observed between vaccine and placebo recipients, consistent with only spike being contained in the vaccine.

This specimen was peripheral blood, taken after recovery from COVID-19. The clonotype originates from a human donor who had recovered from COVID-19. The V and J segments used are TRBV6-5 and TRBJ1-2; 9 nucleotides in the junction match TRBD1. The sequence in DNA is TGTGCCAGCAGTTACTCCTGGACAGGGGAAATGGATGGCTACACCTTC. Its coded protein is CASSYSWTGEMDGYTF.